Listed here is a single T cell receptor (beta chain). No antigen is known for it. The record originates from a study of T cell responses to AZD1222 COVID-19 vaccine. Study results and limitations: Variant regions that are unmutated are reportedly the target of nearly half of spike-specific TCRs. At baseline, seropositivity was found in only a handful of AZD1222 recipients. The donor group comprised mostly white British people and more females; the analysis possibly underestimated clonal diversity.

Clones were sequenced by immunoSEQ multiplex PCR, and TCRdb holds only the in-frame ones, with some missing. The repertoire holds fewer than 250,000 clones, with about 93% as singletons. The source was peripheral blood, collected on day 0 of MenACWY control vaccination. This receptor was identified in an adult in good health.

The CDR3 region is CASSPSGGSYTF. DNA of the CDR3: TGTGCCAGCAGCCCAAGTGGAGGGAGCTACACCTTC. This sequence joins TRBV3-1 (or the pseudogene TRBV3-2) and TRBJ1-2; D is undetermined. The V and J ends lost 4 bases and 9 bases respectively, with 12 bases between them. This CDR3 region has 12 residues. Germline values: CDR1 LGHDT, CDR2 YNNKEL (reference sequence).